This TCR beta chain was recorded in a study of blood T cells in healthy people across ages. The ends were cut back, 0 bases at V and 7 bases at J, with 15 bases in the middle. In germline, CDR1 is LGHDT, CDR2 YNNKEL (reference sequence). CDR3 size: 15 residues. Through a sample-barcoded 5' primer and a J-beta primer mix, a second PCR was run for roughly 6 to 11 cycles. CDR3-containing paired-end reads numbered at least 2.5 million in each sample. TCRdb reprocessed the 5' RACE reads with MiXCR, giving one entry per CDR3 protein. The sample includes approximately 600,000 distinct CDR3 sequences, roughly 50% of them seen just once.

This receptor was obtained from a man in his fifties or sixties in good health. The sequencing input was blood. V and J are TRBV3-1 and TRBJ1-2; no reliable D call. The CDR3 DNA sequence: TGTGCCAGCAGCCAAGATCATTCGGGGAAAGGTGGCTACACCTTC. This gives the protein CASSQDHSGKGGYTF. Looking up the rest from reference TRBV3-1 and TRBJ1-2 gives the full variable domain: DTAVSQTPKYLVTQMGNDKSIKCEQNLGHDTMYWYKQDSKKFLKIMFSYNNKELIINETVPNRFSPKSPDKAHLNLHINSLELGDSAVYFCASSQDHSGKGGYTFGSGTRLTVV.